A single sample gave rise to the 6 T cell receptor beta chains below, sequenced in a study of immune cell composition in non-small cell lung cancer. Sequencing used immunoSEQ multiplex PCR; TCRdb keeps in-frame clones, though not all of them. The sample comprises 15,000 or so clones, roughly two thirds of which are singletons, and under 10% rests with the top ten. The sample taken for sequencing was lung tumor tissue. All receptors derive from a human donor with non-small cell lung cancer.

V usage is TRBV7-2 and J usage is TRBJ1-5; D not certain. CDR3 size: 15 residues. The V gene lost 5 bases and the J gene lost 6 bases, with 17 bases spanning the gap. CDR1 is SGHTA, CDR2 FQGNSA, per germline. The CDR3 reads CASSGRGLPSQPQHF. The CDR3 DNA follows: TGTGCCAGCAGCGGACGAGGGCTACCGAGTCAGCCCCAGCATTTT. The full variable domain, in which reference TRBV7-2 and TRBJ1-5 provide the parts outside the CDR3, is GAGVSQSPSNKVTEKGKDVELRCDPISGHTALYWYRQSLGQGLEFLIYFQGNSAPDKSGLPSDRFSAERTGGSVSTLTIQRTQQEDSAVYLCASSGRGLPSQPQHFGDGTRLSIL.

This chain uses TRBV12-5 with TRBJ2-3; 8 nucleotides line up with TRBD1. The CDR3 sequence is 14 residues long. Per the germline V gene, CDR1 is LGHNT and CDR2 is FRNRAP. Trimming took 5 bases from V and 1 from J; bases not matched to a gene: 2. The CDR3 sequence: CASGLGQGTDTQYF. The CDR3, as DNA: TGTGCTAGTGGTCTGGGACAGGGCACAGATACGCAGTATTTT.

The chain recombines TRBV6-1 with TRBJ2-7; possibly TRBD1 for D (6 bases). CDR1 is MNHNS and CDR2 is SASEGT in the germline V gene. The CDR3 runs 15 residues. V was trimmed by 11 bases and J by 4 bases, leaving 24 bases between them. The CDR3 loop is CASDSRLGMNYEQYF. The CDR3 bases are TGTGCCTCGGACAGTAGACTGGGGATGAATTACGAGCAGTACTTC.

This chain connects TRBV2 to TRBJ2-1; TRBD1 aligns across 9 bases. The junction had 11 bases not matched to a gene; V was cut back by 8 bases and J by 3 bases. The CDR3 extends over 16 amino acids. The germline CDR1 and CDR2 sequences are SNHLY and FYNNEI. CDR3 loop: CASGSDRGAIYNEQFF. The CDR3 DNA sequence: TGTGCCAGCGGATCCGACAGGGGGGCAATCTACAATGAGCAGTTCTTC.

The chain is built from TRBV7-8 and TRBJ2-7; D perhaps matches TRBD1 (7 bases). V shed 1 base and J shed 1 base, with 20 bases lying between them. Germline V lookup: CDR1 SGHVS, CDR2 FQNEAQ. CDR3 size: 18 residues. For the CDR3, the DNA is TGTGCCAGCAGCTTAGTCGGGGACTGGACAGGTCTTTCCTACGAGCAGTACTTC. Translation gives CASSLVGDWTGLSYEQYF.

The chain uses TRBV7-6 and TRBJ2-3, with D maybe TRBD1 (6 bases). Trimming took 5 bases from V and 1 from J, leaving 10 bases between them. Germline-derived CDR1 and CDR2 are SGHVS and FNYEAQ. The CDR3 totals 14 residues. CDR3 sequence: CASSLRTGTDTQYF. CDR3 in DNA: TGTGCCAGCAGCCTCCGGACAGGCACAGATACGCAGTATTTT.